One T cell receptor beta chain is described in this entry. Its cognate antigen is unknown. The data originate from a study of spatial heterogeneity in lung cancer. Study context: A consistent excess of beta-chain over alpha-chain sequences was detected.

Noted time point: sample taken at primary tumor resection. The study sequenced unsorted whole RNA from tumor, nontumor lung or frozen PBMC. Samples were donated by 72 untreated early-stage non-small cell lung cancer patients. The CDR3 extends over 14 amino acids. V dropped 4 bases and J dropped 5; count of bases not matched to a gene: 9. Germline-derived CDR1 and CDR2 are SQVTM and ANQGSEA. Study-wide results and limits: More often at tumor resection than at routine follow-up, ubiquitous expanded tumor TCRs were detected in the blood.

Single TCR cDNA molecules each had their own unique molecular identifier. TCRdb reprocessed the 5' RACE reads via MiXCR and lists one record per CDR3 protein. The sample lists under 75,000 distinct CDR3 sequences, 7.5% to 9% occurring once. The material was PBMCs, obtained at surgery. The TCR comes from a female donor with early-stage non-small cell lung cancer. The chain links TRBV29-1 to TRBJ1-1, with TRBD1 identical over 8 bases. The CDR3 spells CSVALTGGGTEAFF. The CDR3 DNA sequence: TGCAGCGTTGCTCTAACAGGGGGAGGGACTGAAGCTTTCTTT.